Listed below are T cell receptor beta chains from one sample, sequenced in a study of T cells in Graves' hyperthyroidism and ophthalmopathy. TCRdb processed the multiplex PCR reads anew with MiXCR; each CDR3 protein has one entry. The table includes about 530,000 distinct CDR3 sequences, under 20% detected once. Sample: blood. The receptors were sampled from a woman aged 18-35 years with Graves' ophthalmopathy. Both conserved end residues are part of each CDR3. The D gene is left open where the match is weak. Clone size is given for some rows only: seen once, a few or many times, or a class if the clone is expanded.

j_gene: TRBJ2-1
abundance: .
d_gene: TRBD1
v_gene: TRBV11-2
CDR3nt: TGTGCCAGCAGCTTAGCGCAGGGGGCGCAGTTCTTC
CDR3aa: CASSLAQGAQFF

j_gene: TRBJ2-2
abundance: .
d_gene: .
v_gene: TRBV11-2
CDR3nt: TGTGCCAGCAGCTTAGATCCGGGGGAGGAGCTGTTTTTT
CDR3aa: CASSLDPGEELFF

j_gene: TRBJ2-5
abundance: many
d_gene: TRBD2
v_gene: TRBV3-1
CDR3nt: TGTGCCAGCAGCCAAACCGTGGGACTAGCGGAGACCCAGTACTTC
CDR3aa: CASSQTVGLAETQYF

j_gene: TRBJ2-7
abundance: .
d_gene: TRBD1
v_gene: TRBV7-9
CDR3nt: TGTGCCAGCAGCTTAGCCCCCGGGACAGGGAGTCTCTACGAGCAGTACTTC
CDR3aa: CASSLAPGTGSLYEQYF

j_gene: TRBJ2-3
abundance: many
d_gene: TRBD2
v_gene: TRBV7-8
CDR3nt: TGTGCCAGCAGCGCGCGAGCGGGGATCAGCACAGATACGCAGTATTTT
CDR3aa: CASSARAGISTDTQYF

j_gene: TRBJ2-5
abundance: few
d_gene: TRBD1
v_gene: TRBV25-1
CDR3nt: TGTGCCAGCAGTTTCGAACAGGGGTTAGAAGAGACCCAGTACTTC
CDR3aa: CASSFEQGLEETQYF

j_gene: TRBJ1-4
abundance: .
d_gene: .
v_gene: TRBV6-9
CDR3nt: TGTGCCAGCAGTTACCCCGGTGGGACTAATGAAAAACTGTTTTTT
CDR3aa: CASSYPGGTNEKLFF

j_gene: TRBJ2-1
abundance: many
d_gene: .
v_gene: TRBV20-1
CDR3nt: TGCAGTGCTAGACGGCCAGTGGGGGGCGTAAATGAGCAGTTCTTC
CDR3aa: CSARRPVGGVNEQFF

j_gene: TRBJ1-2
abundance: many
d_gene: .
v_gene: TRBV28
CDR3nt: TGTGCCAGCAGTTTGGTCGGCAGGGTATACTATGGCTACACCTTC
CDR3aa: CASSLVGRVYYGYTF

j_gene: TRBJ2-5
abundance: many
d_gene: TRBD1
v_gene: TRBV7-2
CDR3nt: TGTGCCAGCAGCACACAGGGGGCAGGGGAGACCCAGTACTTC
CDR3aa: CASSTQGAGETQYF

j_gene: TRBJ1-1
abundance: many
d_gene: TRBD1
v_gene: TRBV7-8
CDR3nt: TGTGCCAGCAGCCTATACAGGGGGGGACGCGTGAACACTGAAGCTTTCTTT
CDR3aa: CASSLYRGGRVNTEAFF

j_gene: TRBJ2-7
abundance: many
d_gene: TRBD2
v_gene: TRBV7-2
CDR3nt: TGTGCCAGCAGCTCCGGAGGACTAGCGGCCTACGAGCAGTACTTC
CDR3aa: CASSSGGLAAYEQYF

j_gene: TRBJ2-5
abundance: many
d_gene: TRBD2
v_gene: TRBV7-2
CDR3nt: TGTGCCAGCAGCTTTACGACTAGCGGGGGGGGGACCCAGTACTTC
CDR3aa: CASSFTTSGGGTQYF

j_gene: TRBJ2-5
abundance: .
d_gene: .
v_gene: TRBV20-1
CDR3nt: TGCAGTGCTAGGGGAGAGAACCAAGAGACCCAGTACTTC
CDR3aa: CSARGENQETQYF

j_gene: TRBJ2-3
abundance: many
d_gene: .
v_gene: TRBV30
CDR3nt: TGTGCCTGGAGTGTACGACGGCAATCCGATACGCAGTATTTT
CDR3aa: CAWSVRRQSDTQYF

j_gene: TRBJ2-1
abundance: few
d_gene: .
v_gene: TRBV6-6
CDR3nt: TGTGCCAGCAGTTACTCTCAGGGGCGATACTACAATGAGCAGTTCTTC
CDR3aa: CASSYSQGRYYNEQFF

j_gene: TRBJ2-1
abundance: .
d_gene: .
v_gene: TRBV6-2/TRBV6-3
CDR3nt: TGTGCCAGCAGTCGGGGCCTTAGCTCCTACAATGAGCAGTTCTTC
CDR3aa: CASSRGLSSYNEQFF

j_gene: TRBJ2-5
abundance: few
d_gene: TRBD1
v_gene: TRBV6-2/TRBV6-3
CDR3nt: TGTGCCAGCAGTTACTCAGGGACAGGGCAAGAGACCCAGTACTTC
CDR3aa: CASSYSGTGQETQYF

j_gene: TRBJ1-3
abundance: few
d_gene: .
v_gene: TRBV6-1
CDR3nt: TGTGCCAGCAGTTCCGAACGACGGAGCTCTGGAAACACCATATATTTT
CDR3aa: CASSSERRSSGNTIYF

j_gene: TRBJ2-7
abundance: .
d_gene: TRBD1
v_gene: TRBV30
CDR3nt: TGTGCCCGGGGACAGGGGAGCAACGAGCAGTACTTC
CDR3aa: CARGQGSNEQYF

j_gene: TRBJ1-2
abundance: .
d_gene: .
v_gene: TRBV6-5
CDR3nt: TGTGCCAGCAGTTACTCGAACAGGGCGGCCTATGGCTACACCTTC
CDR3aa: CASSYSNRAAYGYTF

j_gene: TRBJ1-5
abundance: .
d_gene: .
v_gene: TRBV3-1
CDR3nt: TGTGCCAGCAGCCAGGGTCACCTTAGCAATCAGCCCCAGCATTTT
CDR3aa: CASSQGHLSNQPQHF

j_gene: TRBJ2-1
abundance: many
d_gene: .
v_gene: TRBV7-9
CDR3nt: TGTGCCAGCAGCTTAACGAACTCCTACAATGAGCAGTTCTTC
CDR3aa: CASSLTNSYNEQFF

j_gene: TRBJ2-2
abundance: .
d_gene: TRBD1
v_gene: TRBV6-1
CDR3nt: TGTGCCAGCAGATCCCGGGACAGGGGGACGAACACCGGGGAGCTGTTTTTT
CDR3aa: CASRSRDRGTNTGELFF

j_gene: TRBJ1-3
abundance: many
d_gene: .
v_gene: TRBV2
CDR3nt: TGTGCCAGCATTCTGGAGGGGCAAGGAAACACCATATATTTT
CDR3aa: CASILEGQGNTIYF

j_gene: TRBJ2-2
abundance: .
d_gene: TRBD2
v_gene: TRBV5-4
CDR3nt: TGTGCCAGCAGCTTGAATTCGGGAGGGTACACCGGGGAGCTGTTTTTT
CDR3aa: CASSLNSGGYTGELFF

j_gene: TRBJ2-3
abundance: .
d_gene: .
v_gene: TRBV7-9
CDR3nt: TGTGCCAGCAGCCCCAATGCTGGTGCCAAAGGATGGACAGATACGCAGTATTTT
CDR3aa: CASSPNAGAKGWTDTQYF

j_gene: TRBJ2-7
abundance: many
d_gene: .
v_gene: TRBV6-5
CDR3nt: TGTGCCAGCAGTTACTCCGGGCGGTACGAGCAGTACTTC
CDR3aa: CASSYSGRYEQYF

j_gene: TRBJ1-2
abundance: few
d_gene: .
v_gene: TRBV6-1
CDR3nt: TGTGCCAGCAGTTCGCGACAGGACCCCTATGGCTACACCTTC
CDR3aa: CASSSRQDPYGYTF

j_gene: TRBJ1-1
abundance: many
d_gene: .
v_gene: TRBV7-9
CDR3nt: TGTGCCAGCAGCTTAGACGTGAAAGGCTGGGATACTGAAGCTTTCTTT
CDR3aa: CASSLDVKGWDTEAFF

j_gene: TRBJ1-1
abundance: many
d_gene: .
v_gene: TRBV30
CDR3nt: TGTGCCTGGAGTGTACAAGACACTGAAGCTTTCTTT
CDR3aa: CAWSVQDTEAFF

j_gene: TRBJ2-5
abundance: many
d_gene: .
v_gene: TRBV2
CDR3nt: TGTGCCAGCAGTGACTTCCCCGACAGTAAAGAGACCCAGTACTTC
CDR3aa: CASSDFPDSKETQYF

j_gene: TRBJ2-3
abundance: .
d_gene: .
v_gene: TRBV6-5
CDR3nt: TGTGCCAGCAGTTACTCCATTGTGGGTGGGGGCACAGATACGCAGTATTTT
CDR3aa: CASSYSIVGGGTDTQYF

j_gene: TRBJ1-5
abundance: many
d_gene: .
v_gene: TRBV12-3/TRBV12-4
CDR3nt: TGTGCCAGCAGTTTAAGGGGGGATAGCAATCAGCCCCAGCATTTT
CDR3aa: CASSLRGDSNQPQHF

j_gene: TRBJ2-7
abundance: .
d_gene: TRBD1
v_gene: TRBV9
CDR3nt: TGTGCCAGCAGCGTTGGGGGACAGGGGATTAGCGAGCAGTACTTC
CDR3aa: CASSVGGQGISEQYF

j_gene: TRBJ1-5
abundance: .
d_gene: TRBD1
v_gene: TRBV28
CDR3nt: TGTGCCAGCAGTTTGATTGGGTGGACAGGGGGCTTTCAGCCCCAGCATTTT
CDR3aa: CASSLIGWTGGFQPQHF

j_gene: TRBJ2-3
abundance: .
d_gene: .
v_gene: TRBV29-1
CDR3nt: TGCAGCGTTGAAGAGTTCAGGAGGGCAGATACGCAGTATTTT
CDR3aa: CSVEEFRRADTQYF

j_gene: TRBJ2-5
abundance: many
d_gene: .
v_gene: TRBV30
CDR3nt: TGTGCCTGGAGTGCCTATTCGGGCAGGGGAGGAGAGACCCAGTACTTC
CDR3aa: CAWSAYSGRGGETQYF

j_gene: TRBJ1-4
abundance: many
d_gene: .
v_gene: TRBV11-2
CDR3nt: TGTGCCAGCAGCTTAGGGGCCAGGGCCGTTGAAAAACTGTTTTTT
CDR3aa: CASSLGARAVEKLFF

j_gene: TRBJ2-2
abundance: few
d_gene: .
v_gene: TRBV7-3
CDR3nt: TGTGCCAGCAGTCGAACAGTAGCGGACGGGGAGCTGTTTTTT
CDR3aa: CASSRTVADGELFF

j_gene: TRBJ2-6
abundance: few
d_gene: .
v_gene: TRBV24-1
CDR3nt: TGTGCCACCAGTGCATGGCATTCCGGGGCCAACGTCCTGACTTTC
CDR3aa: CATSAWHSGANVLTF

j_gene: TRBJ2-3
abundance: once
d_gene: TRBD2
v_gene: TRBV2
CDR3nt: TGTGCCAGCAGAGCACTAGCGGGAGAGGTAGATACGCAGTATTTT
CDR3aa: CASRALAGEVDTQYF

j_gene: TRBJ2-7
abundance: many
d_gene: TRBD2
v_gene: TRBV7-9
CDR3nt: TGTGCCAGCAGCTTAGAGGGACTAGCGGGAGGACCTAACTACGAGCAGTACTTC
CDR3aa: CASSLEGLAGGPNYEQYF

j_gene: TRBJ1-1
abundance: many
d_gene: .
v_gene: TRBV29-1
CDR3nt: TGCAGCGTTGTTCTGGGGATAATGAACACTGAAGCTTTCTTT
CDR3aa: CSVVLGIMNTEAFF

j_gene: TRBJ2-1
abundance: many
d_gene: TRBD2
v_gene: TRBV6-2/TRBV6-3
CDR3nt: TGTGCCAGCAGTTACAGGGGACTAGCGAACAATGAGCAGTTCTTC
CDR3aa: CASSYRGLANNEQFF

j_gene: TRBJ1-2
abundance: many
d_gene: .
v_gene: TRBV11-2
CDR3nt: TGTGCCAGCAGCTATGGGGGAGGGTTTGGCGGCTACACCTTC
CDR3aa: CASSYGGGFGGYTF

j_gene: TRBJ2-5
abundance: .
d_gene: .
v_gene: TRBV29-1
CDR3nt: TGCAGCGTTGCCCGTGGGACGGAAGGAGAGACCCAGTACTTC
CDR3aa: CSVARGTEGETQYF

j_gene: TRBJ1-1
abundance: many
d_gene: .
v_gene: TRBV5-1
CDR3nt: TGCGCCAGCAGCTTGGATGGTTCGAACACTGAAGCTTTCTTT
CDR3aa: CASSLDGSNTEAFF

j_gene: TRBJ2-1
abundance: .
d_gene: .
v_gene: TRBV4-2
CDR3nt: TGTGCCAGCAGCCAAGAGTCCGACCTCTTCAATGAGCAGTTCTTC
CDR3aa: CASSQESDLFNEQFF

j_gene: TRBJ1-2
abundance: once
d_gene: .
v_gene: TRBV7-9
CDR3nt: TGTGCCAGCAGCACCAACGCCCGCCGCGACTATGGCTACACCTTC
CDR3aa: CASSTNARRDYGYTF

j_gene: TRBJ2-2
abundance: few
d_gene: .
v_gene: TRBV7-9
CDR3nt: TGTGCCAGCATGGGGCGGACCGGGGAGCTGTTTTTT
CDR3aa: CASMGRTGELFF

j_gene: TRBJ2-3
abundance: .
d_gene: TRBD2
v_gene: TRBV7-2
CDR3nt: TGTGCCAGCAGCTCCGGACTAGCGGGGGGGCCGACAGATACGCAGTATTTT
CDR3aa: CASSSGLAGGPTDTQYF

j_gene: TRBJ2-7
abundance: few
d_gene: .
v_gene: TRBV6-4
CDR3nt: TGTGCCAGCAGTGGACCGGCCAGGCTCGAGCAGTACTTC
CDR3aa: CASSGPARLEQYF

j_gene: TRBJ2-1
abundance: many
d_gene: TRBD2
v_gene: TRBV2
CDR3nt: TGTGCCAGCAGCTCCGGGACTAGCGGATTCAATGAGCAGTTCTTC
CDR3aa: CASSSGTSGFNEQFF

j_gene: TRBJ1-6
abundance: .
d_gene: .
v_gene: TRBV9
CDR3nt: TGTGCCAGCAGCGTAGACAACCTTTCACCCCTCCACTTT
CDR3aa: CASSVDNLSPLHF

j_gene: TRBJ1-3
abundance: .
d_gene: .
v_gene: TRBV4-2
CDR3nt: TGTGCCAGCAGCCAAGTCAGGACTTCTGGAAACACCATATATTTT
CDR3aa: CASSQVRTSGNTIYF

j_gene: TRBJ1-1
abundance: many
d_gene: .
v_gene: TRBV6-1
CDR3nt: TGTGCCAGCAGTCCCCAGGACAGATTACACACTGAAGCTTTCTTT
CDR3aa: CASSPQDRLHTEAFF

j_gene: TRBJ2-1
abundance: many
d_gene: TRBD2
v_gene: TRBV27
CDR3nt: TGTGCCAGCAGTTGGACTAGCGGGGATAATGAGCAGTTCTTC
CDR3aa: CASSWTSGDNEQFF

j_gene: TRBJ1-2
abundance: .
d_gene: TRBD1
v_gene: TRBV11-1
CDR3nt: TGTGCCAGCAGTGGGACAGAATATGGCTACACCTTC
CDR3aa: CASSGTEYGYTF